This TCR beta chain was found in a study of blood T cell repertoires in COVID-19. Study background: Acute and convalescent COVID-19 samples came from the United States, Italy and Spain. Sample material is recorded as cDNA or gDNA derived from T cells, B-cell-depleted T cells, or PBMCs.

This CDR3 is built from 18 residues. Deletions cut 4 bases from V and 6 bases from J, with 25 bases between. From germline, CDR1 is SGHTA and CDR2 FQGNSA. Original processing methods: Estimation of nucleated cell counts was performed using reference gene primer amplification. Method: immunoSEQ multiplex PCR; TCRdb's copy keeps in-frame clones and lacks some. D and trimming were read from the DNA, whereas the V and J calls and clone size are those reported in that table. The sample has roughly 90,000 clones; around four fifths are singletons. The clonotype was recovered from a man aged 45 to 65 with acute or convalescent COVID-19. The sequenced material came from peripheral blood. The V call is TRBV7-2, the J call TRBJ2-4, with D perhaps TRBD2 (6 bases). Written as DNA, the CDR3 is TGTGCCAGCAGCTACGGAGGGTTTGGTGGGAGGCTCGGAAACATTCAGTACTTC. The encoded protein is CASSYGGFGGRLGNIQYF.